This T cell receptor beta chain was recorded in a study of blood T cell repertoires in COVID-19. CDR3 length equals 15 residues. Germline CDR1 is SEHNR and CDR2 is FQNEAQ (reference sequence). V shed 1 base, J shed 4 bases, and the junction held 1 base outside the gene matches. Only one count was recorded for this clone. TCRdb's table, derived via immunoSEQ multiplex PCR, lists solely in-frame clones and lacks some. The sample shows approximately 99,000 clones, about three quarters of them seen only once. V and J are TRBV7-9 and TRBJ1-5; TRBD1 agrees at 10 bases. The sample consisted of peripheral blood. The sequence was obtained from a woman aged 40 to 50 with acute or convalescent COVID-19. CDR3 DNA: TGTGCCAGCAGCTTAGGACAGGGGGCTAATCAGCCCCAGCATTTT. It yields the protein CASSLGQGANQPQHF.